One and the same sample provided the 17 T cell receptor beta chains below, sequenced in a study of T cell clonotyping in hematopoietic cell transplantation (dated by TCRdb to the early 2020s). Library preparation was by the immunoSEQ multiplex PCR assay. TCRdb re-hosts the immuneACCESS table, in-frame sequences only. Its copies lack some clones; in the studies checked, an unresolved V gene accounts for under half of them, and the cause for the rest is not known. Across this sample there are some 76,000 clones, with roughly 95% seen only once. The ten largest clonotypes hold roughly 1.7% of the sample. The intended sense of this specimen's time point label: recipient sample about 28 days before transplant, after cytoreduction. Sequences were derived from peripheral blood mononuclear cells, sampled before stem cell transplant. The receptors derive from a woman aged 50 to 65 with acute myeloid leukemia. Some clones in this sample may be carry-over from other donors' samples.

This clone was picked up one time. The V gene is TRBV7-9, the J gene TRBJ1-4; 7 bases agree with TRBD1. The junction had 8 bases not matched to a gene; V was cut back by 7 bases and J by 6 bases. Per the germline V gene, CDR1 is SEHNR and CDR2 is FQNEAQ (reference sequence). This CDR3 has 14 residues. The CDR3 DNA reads TGTGCCAGCACCTTCACCGGGACAGATGAAAAACTGTTTTTT. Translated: CASTFTGTDEKLFF.

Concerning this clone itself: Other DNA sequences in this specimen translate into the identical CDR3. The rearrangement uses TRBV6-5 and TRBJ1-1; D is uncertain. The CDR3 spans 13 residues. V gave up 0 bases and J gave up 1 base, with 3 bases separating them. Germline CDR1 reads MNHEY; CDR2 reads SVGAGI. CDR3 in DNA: TGTGCCAGCAGTTACTCCAAGAACACTGAAGCTTTCTTT. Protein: CASSYSKNTEAFF.

The CDR3 reads CASRAGGPMWEQYF. Written as DNA, the CDR3 is TGTGCCAGCAGAGCGGGGGGGCCGATGTGGGAGCAGTACTTC. This rearrangement joins TRBV28 to TRBJ2-7, with TRBD2 identical over 10 bases. Germline V lookup: CDR1 MDHEN, CDR2 SYDVKM. With V trimmed by 6 bases and J by 7 bases, 9 bases remained unmatched. The length of the CDR3 is 14 residues.

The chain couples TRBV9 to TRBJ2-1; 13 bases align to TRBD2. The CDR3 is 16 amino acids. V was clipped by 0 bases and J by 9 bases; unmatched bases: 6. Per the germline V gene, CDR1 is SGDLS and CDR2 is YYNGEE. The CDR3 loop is CASSVGGTSGIGEQFF. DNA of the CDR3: TGTGCCAGCAGCGTAGGAGGGACTAGCGGGATCGGTGAGCAGTTCTTC.

As DNA, the CDR3 is TGTGCCTGCTCAACAGGGATCGCGAACACCGGGGAGCTGTTTTTT. It yields the protein CACSTGIANTGELFF. The chain recombines TRBV30 with TRBJ2-2; D perhaps matches TRBD1 (6 bases). The CDR3 is made up of 15 amino acids. V was pared by 6 bases and J by 0 bases, with 14 bases between. Germline CDR1 reads GTSNPN; CDR2 reads SVGIG (reference sequence).

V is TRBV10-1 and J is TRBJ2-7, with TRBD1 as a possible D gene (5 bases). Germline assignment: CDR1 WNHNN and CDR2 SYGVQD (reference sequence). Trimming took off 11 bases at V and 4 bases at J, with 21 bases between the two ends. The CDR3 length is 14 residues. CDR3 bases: TGCGCCGGAAGGGCCCCCAGGGTTCGTTACGAGCAGTACTTC. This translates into CAGRAPRVRYEQYF.

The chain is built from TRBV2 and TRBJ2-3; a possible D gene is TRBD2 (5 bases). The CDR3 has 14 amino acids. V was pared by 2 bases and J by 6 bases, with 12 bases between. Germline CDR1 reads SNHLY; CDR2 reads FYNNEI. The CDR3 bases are TGTGCCAGCAGTGAAAGAGCGGCCATGGATACGCAGTATTTT. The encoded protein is CASSERAAMDTQYF. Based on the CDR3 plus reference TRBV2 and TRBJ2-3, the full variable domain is EPEVTQTPSHQVTQMGQEVILRCVPISNHLYFYWYRQILGQKVEFLVSFYNNEISEKSEIFDDQFSVERPDGSNFTLKIRSTKLEDSAMYFCASSERAAMDTQYFGPGTRLTVL.

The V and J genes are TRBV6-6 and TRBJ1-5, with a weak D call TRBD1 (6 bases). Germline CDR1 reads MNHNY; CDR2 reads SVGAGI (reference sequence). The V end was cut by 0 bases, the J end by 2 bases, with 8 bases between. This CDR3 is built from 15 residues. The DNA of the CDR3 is TGTGCCAGCAGTTACTCAGGGGGTGGCAATCAGCCCCAGCATTTT. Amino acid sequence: CASSYSGGGNQPQHF.

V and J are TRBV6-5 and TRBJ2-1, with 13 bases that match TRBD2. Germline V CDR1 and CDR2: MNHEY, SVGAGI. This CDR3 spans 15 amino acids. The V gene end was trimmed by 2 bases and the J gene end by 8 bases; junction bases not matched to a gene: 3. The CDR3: CASSYTSGGGHEQFF. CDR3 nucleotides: TGTGCCAGCAGTTACACTAGCGGGGGGGGGCATGAGCAGTTCTTC.

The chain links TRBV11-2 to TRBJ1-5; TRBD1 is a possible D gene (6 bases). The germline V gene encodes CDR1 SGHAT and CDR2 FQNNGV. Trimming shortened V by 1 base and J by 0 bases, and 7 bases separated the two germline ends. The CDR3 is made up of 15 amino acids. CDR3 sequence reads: CASSLGQASNQPQHF. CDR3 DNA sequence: TGTGCCAGCAGCTTAGGACAGGCTAGCAATCAGCCCCAGCATTTT.

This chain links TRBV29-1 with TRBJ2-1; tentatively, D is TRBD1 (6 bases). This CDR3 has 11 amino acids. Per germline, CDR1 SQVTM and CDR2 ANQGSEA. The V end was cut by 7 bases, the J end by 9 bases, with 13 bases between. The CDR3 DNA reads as TGCAGCGGACAGGTATCTGGTGAGCAGTTCTTC. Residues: CSGQVSGEQFF.

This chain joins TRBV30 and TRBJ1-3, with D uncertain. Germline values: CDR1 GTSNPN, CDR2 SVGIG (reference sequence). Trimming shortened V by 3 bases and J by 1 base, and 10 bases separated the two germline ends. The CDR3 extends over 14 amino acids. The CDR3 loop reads CAWRLVFSGNTIYF. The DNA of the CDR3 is TGTGCCTGGAGATTAGTTTTTTCTGGAAACACCATATATTTT.

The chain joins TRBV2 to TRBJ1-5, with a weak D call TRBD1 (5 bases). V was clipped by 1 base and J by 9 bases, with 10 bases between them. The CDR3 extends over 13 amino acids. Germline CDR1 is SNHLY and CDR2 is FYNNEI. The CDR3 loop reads CASSEDRLRPQHF. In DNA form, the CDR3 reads TGTGCCAGCAGTGAAGACAGGTTAAGGCCCCAGCATTTT.

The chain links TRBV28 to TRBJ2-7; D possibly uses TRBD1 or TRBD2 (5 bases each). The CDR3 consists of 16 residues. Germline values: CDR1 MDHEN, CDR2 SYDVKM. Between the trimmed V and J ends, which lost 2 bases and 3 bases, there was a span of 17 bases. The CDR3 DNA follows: TGTGCCAGCAGTTTAGGCCGGACACGACTATACTACGAGCAGTACTTC. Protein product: CASSLGRTRLYYEQYF.

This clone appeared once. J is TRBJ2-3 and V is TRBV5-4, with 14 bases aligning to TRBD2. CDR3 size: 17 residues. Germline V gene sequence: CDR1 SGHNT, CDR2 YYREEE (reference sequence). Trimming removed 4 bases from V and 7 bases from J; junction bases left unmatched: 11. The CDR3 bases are TGTGCCAGCAGCGGAACCGGGACTAGCGGGAGTATATATACGCAGTATTTT. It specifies CASSGTGTSGSIYTQYF.

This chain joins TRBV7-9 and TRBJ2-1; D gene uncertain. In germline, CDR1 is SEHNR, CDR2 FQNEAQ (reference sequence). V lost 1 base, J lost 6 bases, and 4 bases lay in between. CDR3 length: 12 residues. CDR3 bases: TGTGCCAGCAGCTTAGATGGCAATGAGCAGTTCTTC. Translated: CASSLDGNEQFF.

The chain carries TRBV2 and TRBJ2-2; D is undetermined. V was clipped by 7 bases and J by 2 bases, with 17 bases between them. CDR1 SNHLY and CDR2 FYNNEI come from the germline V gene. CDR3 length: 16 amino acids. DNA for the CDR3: TGTGCCAGCAACTCGATTGGGCAGGCCAACACCGGGGAGCTGTTTTTT. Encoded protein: CASNSIGQANTGELFF.